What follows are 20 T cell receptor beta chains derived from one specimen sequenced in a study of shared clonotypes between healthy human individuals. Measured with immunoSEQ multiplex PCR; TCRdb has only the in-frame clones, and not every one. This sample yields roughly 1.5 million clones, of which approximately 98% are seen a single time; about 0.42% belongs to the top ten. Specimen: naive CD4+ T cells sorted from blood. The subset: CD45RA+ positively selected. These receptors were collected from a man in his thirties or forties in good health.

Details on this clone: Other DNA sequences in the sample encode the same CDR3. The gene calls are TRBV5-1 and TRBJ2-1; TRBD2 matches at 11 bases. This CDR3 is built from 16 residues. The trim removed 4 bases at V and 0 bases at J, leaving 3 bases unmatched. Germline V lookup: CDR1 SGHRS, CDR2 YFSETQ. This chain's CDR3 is CASSAGTSGSYNEQFF. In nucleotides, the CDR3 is TGCGCCAGCAGCGCGGGGACTAGCGGCTCCTACAATGAGCAGTTCTTC.

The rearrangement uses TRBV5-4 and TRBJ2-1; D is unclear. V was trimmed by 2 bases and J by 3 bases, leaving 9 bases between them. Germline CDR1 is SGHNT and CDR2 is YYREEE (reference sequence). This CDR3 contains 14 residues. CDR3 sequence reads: CASSFPKNYNEQFF. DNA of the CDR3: TGTGCCAGCAGCTTCCCGAAGAACTACAATGAGCAGTTCTTC.

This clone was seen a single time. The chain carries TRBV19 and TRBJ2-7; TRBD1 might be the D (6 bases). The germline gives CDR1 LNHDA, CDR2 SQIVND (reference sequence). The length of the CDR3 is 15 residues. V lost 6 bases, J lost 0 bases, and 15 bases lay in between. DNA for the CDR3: TGTGCCAGTAGCAGCGGACAGACCTCCTCCTACGAGCAGTACTTC. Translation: CASSSGQTSSYEQYF.

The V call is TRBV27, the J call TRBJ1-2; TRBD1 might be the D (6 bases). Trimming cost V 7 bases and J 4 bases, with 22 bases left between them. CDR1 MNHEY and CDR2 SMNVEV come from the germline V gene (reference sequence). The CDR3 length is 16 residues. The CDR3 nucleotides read TGTGCCAGCACCGAATTTTGGGGGGCTGAGTCCTATGGCTACACCTTC. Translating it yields CASTEFWGAESYGYTF.

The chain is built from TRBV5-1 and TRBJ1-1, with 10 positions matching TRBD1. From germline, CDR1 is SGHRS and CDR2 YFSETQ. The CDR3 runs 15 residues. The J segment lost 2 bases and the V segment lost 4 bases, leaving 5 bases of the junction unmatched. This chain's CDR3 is CASSPDRGRNTEAFF. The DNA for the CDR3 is TGCGCCAGCAGCCCTGACAGGGGGCGCAACACTGAAGCTTTCTTT.

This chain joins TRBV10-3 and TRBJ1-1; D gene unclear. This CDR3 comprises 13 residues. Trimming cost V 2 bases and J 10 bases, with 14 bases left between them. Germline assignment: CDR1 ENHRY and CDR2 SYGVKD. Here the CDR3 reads CAISEDRGLVAFF. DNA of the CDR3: TGTGCCATCAGTGAGGACCGCGGGTTGGTAGCTTTCTTT.

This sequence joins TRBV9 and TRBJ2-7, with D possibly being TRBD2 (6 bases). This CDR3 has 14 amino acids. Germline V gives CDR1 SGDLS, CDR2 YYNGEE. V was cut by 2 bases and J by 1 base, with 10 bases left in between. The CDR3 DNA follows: TGTGCCAGCAGCGTCAGCGGGTGGTCCTACGAGCAGTACTTC. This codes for CASSVSGWSYEQYF.

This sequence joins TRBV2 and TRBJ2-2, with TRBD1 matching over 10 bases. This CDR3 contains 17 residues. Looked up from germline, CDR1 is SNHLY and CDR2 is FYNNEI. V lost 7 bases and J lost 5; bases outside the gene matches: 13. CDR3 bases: TGTGCCAGCACCCCACCAGGACAGGGGGGATTTACCGGGGAGCTGTTTTTT. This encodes CASTPPGQGGFTGELFF.

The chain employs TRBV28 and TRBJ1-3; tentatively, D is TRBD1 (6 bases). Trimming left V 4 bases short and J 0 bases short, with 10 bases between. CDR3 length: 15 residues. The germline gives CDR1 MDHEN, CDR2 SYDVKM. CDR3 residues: CASSSQGHSGNTIYF. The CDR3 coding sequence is TGTGCCAGCAGTTCACAGGGACACTCTGGAAACACCATATATTTT.

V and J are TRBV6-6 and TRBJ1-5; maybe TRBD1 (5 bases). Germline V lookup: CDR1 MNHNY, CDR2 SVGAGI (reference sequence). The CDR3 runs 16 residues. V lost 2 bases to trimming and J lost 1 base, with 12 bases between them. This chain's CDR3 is CASSYPPGPSNQPQHF. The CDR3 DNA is TGTGCCAGCAGTTACCCGCCGGGACCGAGCAATCAGCCCCAGCATTTT.

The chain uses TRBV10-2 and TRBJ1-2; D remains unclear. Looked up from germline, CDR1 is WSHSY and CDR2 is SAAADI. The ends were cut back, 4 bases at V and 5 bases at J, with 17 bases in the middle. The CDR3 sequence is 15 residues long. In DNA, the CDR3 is TGCGCCAGCAGTGGGGTGGGGTCAACTGGGTATGGCTACACCTTC. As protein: CASSGVGSTGYGYTF.

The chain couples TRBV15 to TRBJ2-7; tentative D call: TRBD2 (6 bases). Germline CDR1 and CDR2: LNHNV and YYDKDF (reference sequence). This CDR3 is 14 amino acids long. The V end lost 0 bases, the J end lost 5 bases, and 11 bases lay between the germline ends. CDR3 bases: TGTGCCACCAGCAGAGAAGGGTGGAGGGACGAGCAGTACTTC. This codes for CATSREGWRDEQYF.

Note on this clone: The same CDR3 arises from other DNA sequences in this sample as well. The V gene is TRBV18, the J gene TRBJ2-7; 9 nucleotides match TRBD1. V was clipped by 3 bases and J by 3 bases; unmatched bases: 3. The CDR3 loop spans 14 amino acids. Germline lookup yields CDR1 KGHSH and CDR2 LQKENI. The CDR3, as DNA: TGTGCCAGCTCACCCCTGGGACAGGGCTACGAGCAGTACTTC. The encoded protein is CASSPLGQGYEQYF.

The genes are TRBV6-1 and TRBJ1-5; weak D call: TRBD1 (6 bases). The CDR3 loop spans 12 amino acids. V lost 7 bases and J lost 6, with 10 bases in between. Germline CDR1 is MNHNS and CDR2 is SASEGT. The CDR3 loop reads CASNGGTQPQHF. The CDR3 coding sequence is TGTGCCAGCAATGGGGGCACTCAGCCCCAGCATTTT.

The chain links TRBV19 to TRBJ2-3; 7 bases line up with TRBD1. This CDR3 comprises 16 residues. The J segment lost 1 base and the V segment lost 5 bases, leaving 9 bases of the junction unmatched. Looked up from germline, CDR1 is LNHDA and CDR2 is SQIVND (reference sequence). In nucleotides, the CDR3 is TGTGCCAGTAGTGCCGCCGTAGACAGGGGCACAGATACGCAGTATTTT. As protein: CASSAAVDRGTDTQYF. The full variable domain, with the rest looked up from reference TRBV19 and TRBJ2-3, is DGGITQSPKYLFRKEGQNVTLSCEQNLNHDAMYWYRQDPGQGLRLIYYSQIVNDFQKGDIAEGYSVSREKKESFPLTVTSAQKNPTAFYLCASSAAVDRGTDTQYFGPGTRLTVL.

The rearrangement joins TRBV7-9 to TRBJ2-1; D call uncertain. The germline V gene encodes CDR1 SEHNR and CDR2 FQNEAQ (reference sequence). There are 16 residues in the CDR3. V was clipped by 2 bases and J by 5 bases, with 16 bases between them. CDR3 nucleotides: TGTGCCAGCAGCTTATACGCCGGGTCAAGGAACAATGAGCAGTTCTTC. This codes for CASSLYAGSRNNEQFF.

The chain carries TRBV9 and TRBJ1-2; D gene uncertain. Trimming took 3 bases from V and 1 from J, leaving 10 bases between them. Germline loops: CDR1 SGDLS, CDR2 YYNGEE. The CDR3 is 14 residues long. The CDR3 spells CASSAQQSNYGYTF. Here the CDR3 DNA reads TGTGCCAGCAGCGCCCAACAGAGTAACTATGGCTACACCTTC.

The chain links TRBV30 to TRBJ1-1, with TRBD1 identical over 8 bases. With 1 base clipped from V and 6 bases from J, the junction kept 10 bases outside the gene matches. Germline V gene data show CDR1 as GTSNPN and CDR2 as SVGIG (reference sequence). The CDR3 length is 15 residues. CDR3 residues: CAWSAQGWDRSEAFF. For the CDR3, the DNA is TGTGCCTGGAGTGCCCAGGGGTGGGACAGGTCTGAAGCTTTCTTT.

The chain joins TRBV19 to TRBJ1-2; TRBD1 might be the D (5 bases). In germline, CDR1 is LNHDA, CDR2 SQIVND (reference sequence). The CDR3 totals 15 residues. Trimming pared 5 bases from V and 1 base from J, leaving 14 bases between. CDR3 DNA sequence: TGTGCCAGTAGTGCAGACAGAATTTTTAACTATGGCTACACCTTC. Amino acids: CASSADRIFNYGYTF.

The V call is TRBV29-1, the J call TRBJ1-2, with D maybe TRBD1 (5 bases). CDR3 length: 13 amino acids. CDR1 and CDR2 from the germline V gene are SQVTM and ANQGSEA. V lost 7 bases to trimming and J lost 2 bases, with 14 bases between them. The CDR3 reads CSAARRQNYGYTF. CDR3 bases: TGCAGCGCCGCCCGGCGACAGAACTATGGCTACACCTTC. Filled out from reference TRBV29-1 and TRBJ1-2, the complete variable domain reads SAVISQKPSRDICQRGTSLTIQCQVDSQVTMMFWYRQQPGQSLTLIATANQGSEATYESGFVIDKFPISRPNLTFSTLTVSNMSPEDSSIYLCSAARRQNYGYTFGSGTRLTVV.